A selection of T cell receptor beta chains follows, all from one sample in a study of CD8 T cells in ankylosing spondylitis. One entry per CDR3 protein, called by TCRdb with MiXCR from the 5' RACE reads. This table holds under 150,000 distinct CDR3 sequences, roughly 9% found once. Sequenced material: blood, either unsorted or a sorted T cell fraction (not recorded which). Receptors were obtained from a male donor with ankylosing spondylitis or in good health (not recorded which). CDR3s include the opening cysteine and the closing phenylalanine or tryptophan.

V gene,J gene,CDR3 protein
TRBV20-1,TRBJ2-5,CSARPGTGDETQYF
TRBV19,TRBJ1-1,CATGQLGTEAFF
TRBV12-3/TRBV12-4,TRBJ2-7,CASSLYTGVLYEQYF
TRBV20-1,TRBJ1-1,CRANPGNTEAFF
TRBV29-1,TRBJ2-2,CSGTVAGELFF
TRBV4-3,TRBJ2-5,CASSQDLIGGGSQETQYF
TRBV28,TRBJ2-2,CASSLYRGAGSGELFF
TRBV12-3/TRBV12-4,TRBJ2-7,CASSLAGTGSSYEQYF
TRBV5-5,TRBJ2-3,CASSWRLAGDSTDTQYF
TRBV5-1,TRBJ2-7,CASSGRTPTSVPYEQYF
TRBV12-3/TRBV12-4,TRBJ2-1,CASSLAQNNEQFF
TRBV20-1,TRBJ2-1,CSARDWRRPGEDNEQFF
TRBV10-3,TRBJ2-7,CATSGQGAFYEQYF
TRBV29-1,TRBJ1-4,CSADLTGDNEKLFF
TRBV3-1,TRBJ2-6,CASSQAGANVLTF
TRBV24-1,TRBJ2-1,CATSVSRGSNEQFF
TRBV20-1,TRBJ2-1,CSAPASGRGSYNEQFF
TRBV6-2/TRBV6-3,TRBJ2-3,CASTGTGDSDTQYF
TRBV3-1,TRBJ1-2,CASSQDKREFFDGYTF
TRBV5-1,TRBJ2-1,CASSRLEYHEQFF
TRBV12-3/TRBV12-4,TRBJ2-7,CASSLNRLVESEQYF
TRBV20-1,TRBJ2-2,CSARGGSGPRGTGELFF
TRBV12-3/TRBV12-4,TRBJ2-3,CASSFGGTDTQYF
TRBV20-1,TRBJ2-6,CSARPGQTISGANVLTF
TRBV4-2,TRBJ2-2,CASSQTLAGAVGELFF
TRBV5-1,TRBJ2-5,CASSLRSMQETQYF
TRBV5-1,TRBJ2-7,CASYREISEQYF
TRBV5-1,TRBJ2-7,CASSIQGSAPYEQYF
TRBV29-1,TRBJ2-4,CSVEVQSKNIQYF
TRBV7-9,TRBJ2-7,CASSLEAGGGGEQYF
TRBV20-1,TRBJ2-3,CSATKTASTDTQYF
TRBV25-1,TRBJ2-3,CASSDSFPDTQYF
TRBV5-1,TRBJ2-1,CASSSGQGSYNEQFF
TRBV5-1,TRBJ2-1,CASSPWTSGTHNEQFF
TRBV5-1,TRBJ2-7,CASSLGPRGYEQYF
TRBV7-2,TRBJ2-1,CASSLSDGGEEQFF
TRBV6-1,TRBJ1-1,CASTSQELDTEAFF
TRBV12-3/TRBV12-4,TRBJ1-1,CASSVYRGLDTEAFF
TRBV27,TRBJ2-7,CASSLLAGGPIYEQYF
TRBV11-2,TRBJ2-1,CASSELAGTVRNEQFF
TRBV20-1,TRBJ2-3,CSARGQESGGQYF
TRBV12-3/TRBV12-4,TRBJ2-3,CASSRDSQGDTQYF
TRBV7-9,TRBJ1-4,CASSSGGTGEKLFF
TRBV7-7,TRBJ2-1,CASSSTGDHEQFF
TRBV7-3,TRBJ1-1,CASSVTGGGTEAFF
TRBV4-1,TRBJ2-3,CASSQEKGSSTDTQYF
TRBV20-1,TRBJ2-3,CSAEGLAGGPGDTQYF
TRBV29-1,TRBJ2-1,CSVEEGLAESYNEQFF
TRBV20-1,TRBJ2-7,CSAHGTDTYEQYF